This TCR beta chain was identified during a study of graft-versus-host responses after intestinal transplantation (dated by TCRdb to the early 2020s). Background on the whole study: The transplants that recipients got were multivisceral, liver-intestinal, or isolated intestinal. Anti-thymocyte globulin induction was given to all recipients, followed by maintenance tacrolimus and steroids for two to three years. Bulk TCR-beta CDR3 sequencing was used to track graft-versus-host and host-versus-graft alloreactive T cell clones in the graft, circulation and bone marrow after intestinal transplantation. To identify alloreactive clones, pre-transplant mixed lymphocyte reaction products were sequenced and then compared with unstimulated pre-transplant donor and recipient T cells. Of the roughly 24 intestinal transplant recipients enrolled in the cohort, one of whom was a retransplant, a few patients without pretransplant specimens were excluded. Donor T cell macrochimerism was defined as a peak of at least 4% donor T cells among recipient peripheral blood mononuclear cells. Rather than going through the commercial service, samples from three later patients were sequenced in-house on an Illumina MiSeq and processed with MiXCR. Study-wide findings and limitations: Conclusions were limited by the relatively low number and heterogeneity of intestinal transplant patients. Early after transplant, declines in HvG clones were associated with peak levels of circulating GvH clones. GvH clones were found in recipient bone marrow, and some of the GvH clones appeared earlier in ileal mucosa or blood, which is consistent with an intestinal mucosal origin. High GvH to HvG T cell clonal ratios were observed in the allografts of patients with donor T cell macrochimerism.

Blood samples were collected up to 4 times in the first month after transplant and then at least monthly when available. The library was obtained by the immunoSEQ multiplex PCR assay. Adaptive Biotechnologies carried out high-throughput TCR-beta CDR3 sequencing of genomic DNA for most patients. In the authors' own workflow: TCR sequencing data for approximately 19 patients were retrieved from Adaptive's ImmunoSEQ software; three other patients were processed with MiXCR and VDJtools. CDR3 nucleotide sequences shared by donor and recipient were removed because the origin of these sequences could not be assigned. Alloreactive clones required at least 2-fold expansion over unstimulated cells and minimum CFSE-low frequency of 0.002% (template counts) or 0.001% (read counts). Clones were considered mappable if detected in sequenced pre-transplant spleen, lymph node, or MLR CFSE-low populations of the donor or recipient. Cumulative frequency of alloreactive clones was calculated as a percentage of all sequences weighted by copy number. In TCRdb, the immuneACCESS table is reduced to in-frame sequences with V and J assigned. These tables do not hold every clone; where another copy was compared, an unresolved V gene accounts for under half, and the others remain unexplained. That table is the source of V, J and clone size, and D and trimming were worked out from the DNA. This sample lists under 45,000 clones; more than 85% were detected once. 3.6% of the sample is taken by the ten largest.

Details on this clone: It has no known antigen specificity. No quality values exist for individual bases; no much larger clone is one base distant.

The CDR3 runs 14 amino acids, cysteine and phenylalanine included. CDR3 DNA is the only sequence kept; it has 42 bases, read in frame from the first base. From a lookup of the germline V gene, CDR1 and CDR2 are MNHEY and SVGAGI. V sheds 0 bases and J sheds 4 bases, leaving 7 bases between their ends. The specimen comprised PBMCs, sampled approximately 740 days after intestinal transplantation. The TCR was taken from a human patient who received an intestinal transplant, so some T cells may come from the graft donor. The V and J segments used are TRBV6-5 and TRBJ1-5, with the D gene uncertain. The encoded CDR3 is CASSYSPRNQPQHF. The DNA reads TGTGCCAGCAGTTACTCCCCCAGAAATCAGCCCCAGCATTTT.